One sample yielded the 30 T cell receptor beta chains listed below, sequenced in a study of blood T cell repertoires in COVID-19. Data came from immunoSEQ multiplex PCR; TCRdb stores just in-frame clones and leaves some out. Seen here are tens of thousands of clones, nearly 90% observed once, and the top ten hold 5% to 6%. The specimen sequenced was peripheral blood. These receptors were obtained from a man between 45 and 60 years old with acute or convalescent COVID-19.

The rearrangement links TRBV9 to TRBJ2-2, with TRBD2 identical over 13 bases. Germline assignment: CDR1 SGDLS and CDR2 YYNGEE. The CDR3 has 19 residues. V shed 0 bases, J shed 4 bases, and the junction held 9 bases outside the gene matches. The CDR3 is CASSVVVGGLAGSTGELFF. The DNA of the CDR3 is TGTGCCAGCAGCGTAGTCGTTGGGGGACTAGCGGGAAGCACCGGGGAGCTGTTTTTT.

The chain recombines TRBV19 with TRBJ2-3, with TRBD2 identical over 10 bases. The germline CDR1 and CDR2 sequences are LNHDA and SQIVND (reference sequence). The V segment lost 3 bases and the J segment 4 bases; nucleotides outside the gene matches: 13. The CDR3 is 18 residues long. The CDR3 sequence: CASSIPASGSRHPDTQYF. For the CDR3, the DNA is TGTGCCAGTAGTATCCCAGCTAGCGGGAGCCGTCACCCAGATACGCAGTATTTT.

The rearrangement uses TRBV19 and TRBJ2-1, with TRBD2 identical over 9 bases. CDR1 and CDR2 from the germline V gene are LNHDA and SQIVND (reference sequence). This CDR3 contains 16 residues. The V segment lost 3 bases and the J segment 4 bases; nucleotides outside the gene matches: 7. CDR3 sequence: CASSMIAGARYNEQFF. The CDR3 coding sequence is TGTGCCAGTAGTATGATAGCGGGAGCTAGATACAATGAGCAGTTCTTC. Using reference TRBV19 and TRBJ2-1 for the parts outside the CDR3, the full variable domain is DGGITQSPKYLFRKEGQNVTLSCEQNLNHDAMYWYRQDPGQGLRLIYYSQIVNDFQKGDIAEGYSVSREKKESFPLTVTSAQKNPTAFYLCASSMIAGARYNEQFFGPGTRLTVL.

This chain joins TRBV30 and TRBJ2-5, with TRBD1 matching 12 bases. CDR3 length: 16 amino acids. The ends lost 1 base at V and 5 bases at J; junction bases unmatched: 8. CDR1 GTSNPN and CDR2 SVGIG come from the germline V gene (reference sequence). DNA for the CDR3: TGTGCCTGGAGTGGGGGGACAGGGGGCTATGGGGAGACCCAGTACTTC. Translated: CAWSGGTGGYGETQYF.

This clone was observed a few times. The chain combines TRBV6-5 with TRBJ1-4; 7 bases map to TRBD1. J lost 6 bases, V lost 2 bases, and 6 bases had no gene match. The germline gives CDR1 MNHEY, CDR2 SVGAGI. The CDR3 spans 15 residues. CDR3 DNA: TGTGCCAGCAGTTACGGTGGACAGGATGATGAAAAACTGTTTTTT. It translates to CASSYGGQDDEKLFF.

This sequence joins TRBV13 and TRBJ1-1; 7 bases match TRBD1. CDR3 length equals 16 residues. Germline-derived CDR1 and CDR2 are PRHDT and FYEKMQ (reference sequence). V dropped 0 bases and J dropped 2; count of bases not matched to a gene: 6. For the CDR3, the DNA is TGTGCCAGCAGCTTAGGAACGGGACAGCCTAACACTGAAGCTTTCTTT. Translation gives CASSLGTGQPNTEAFF. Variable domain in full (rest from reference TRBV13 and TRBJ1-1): AAGVIQSPRHLIKEKRETATLKCYPIPRHDTVYWYQQGPGQDPQFLISFYEKMQSDKGSIPDRFSAQQFSDYHSELNMSSLELGDSALYFCASSLGTGQPNTEAFFGQGTRLTVV.

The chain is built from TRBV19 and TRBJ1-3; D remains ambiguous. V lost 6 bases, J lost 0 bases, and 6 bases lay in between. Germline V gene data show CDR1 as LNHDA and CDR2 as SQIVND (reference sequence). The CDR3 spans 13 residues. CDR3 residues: CASRPGSGNTIYF. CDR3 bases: TGTGCCAGTAGGCCCGGCTCTGGAAACACCATATATTTT.

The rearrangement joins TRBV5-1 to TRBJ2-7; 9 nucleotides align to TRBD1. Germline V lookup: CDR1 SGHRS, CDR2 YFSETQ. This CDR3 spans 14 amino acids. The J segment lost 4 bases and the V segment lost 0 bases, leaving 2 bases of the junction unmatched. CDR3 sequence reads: CASSLEQGAYEQYF. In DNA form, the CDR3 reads TGCGCCAGCAGCTTGGAACAGGGGGCTTACGAGCAGTACTTC.

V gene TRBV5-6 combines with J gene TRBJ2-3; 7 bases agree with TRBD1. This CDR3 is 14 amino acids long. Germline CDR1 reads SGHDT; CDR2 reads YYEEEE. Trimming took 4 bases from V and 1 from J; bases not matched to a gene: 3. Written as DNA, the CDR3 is TGTGCCAGCAGCCACGGACAGGGCACAGATACGCAGTATTTT. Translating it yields CASSHGQGTDTQYF. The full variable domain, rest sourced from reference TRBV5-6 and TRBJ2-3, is DAGVTQSPTHLIKTRGQQVTLRCSPKSGHDTVSWYQQALGQGPQFIFQYYEEEERQRGNFPDRFSGHQFPNYSSELNVNALLLGDSALYLCASSHGQGTDTQYFGPGTRLTVL.

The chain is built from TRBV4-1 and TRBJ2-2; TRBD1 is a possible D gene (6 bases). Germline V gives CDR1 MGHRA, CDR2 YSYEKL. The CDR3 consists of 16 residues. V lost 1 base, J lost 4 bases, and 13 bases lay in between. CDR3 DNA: TGCGCCAGCAGCCAAGCCCCAGGGGATGGCACCGGGGAGCTGTTTTTT. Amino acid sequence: CASSQAPGDGTGELFF.

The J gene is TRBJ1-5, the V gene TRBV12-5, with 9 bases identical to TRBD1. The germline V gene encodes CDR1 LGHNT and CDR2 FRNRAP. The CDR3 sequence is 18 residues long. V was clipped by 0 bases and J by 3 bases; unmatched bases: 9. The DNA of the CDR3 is TGTGCTAGTGGTTTGGTATCATTTGGACAGGGGTTCAATCAGCCCCAGCATTTT. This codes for CASGLVSFGQGFNQPQHF.

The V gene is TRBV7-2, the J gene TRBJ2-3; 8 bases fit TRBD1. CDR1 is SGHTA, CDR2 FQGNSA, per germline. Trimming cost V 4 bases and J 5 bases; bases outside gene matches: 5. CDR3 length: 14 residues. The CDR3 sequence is CASSSKTGVDTQYF. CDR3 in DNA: TGTGCCAGCAGCTCAAAGACAGGGGTAGATACGCAGTATTTT.

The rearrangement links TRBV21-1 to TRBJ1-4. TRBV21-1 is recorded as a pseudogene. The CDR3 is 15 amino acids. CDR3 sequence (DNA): TGTGCCAGCAGCCAAAGTGGGGGGTTCGGTGAAAAACTGTTTTTT. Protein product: CASSQSGGFGEKLFF.

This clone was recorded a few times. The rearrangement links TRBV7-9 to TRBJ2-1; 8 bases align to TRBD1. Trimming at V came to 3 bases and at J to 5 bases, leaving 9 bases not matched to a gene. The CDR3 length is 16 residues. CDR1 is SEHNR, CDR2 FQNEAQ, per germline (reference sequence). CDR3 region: CASSFSLRQGNNEQFF. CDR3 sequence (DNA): TGTGCCAGCAGCTTTAGTCTGCGACAGGGGAACAATGAGCAGTTCTTC.

The CDR3 here is CASSSQQGSEAFF. CDR3 nucleotide sequence: TGTGCCAGCAGCTCACAACAGGGGTCTGAAGCTTTCTTT. V is TRBV11-2 and J is TRBJ1-1; TRBD1 aligns across 7 bases. The CDR3 contains 13 residues. With 4 bases clipped from V and 6 bases from J, the junction kept 5 bases outside the gene matches. Germline V lookup: CDR1 SGHAT, CDR2 FQNNGV.

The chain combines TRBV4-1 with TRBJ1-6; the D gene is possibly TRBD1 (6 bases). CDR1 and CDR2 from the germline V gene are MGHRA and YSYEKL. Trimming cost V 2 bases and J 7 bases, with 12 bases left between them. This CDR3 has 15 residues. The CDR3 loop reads CASSQRIQGNSPLHF. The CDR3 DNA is TGCGCCAGCAGCCAAAGGATACAGGGCAATTCACCCCTCCACTTT.

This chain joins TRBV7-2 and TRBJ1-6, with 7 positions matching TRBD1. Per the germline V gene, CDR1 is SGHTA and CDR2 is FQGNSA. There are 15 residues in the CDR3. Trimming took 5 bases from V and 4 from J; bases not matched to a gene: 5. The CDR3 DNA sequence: TGTGCCAGCAGCCCTGGGACAGCATATAATTCACCCCTCCACTTT. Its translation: CASSPGTAYNSPLHF.

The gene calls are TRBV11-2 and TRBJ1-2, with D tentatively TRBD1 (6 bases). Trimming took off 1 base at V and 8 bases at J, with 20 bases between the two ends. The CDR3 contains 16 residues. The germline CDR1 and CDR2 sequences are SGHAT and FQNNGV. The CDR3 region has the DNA TGTGCCAGCAGCTTAGTTTTTCCAGGGGAAGCGGGGGGCTACACCTTC. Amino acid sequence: CASSLVFPGEAGGYTF.

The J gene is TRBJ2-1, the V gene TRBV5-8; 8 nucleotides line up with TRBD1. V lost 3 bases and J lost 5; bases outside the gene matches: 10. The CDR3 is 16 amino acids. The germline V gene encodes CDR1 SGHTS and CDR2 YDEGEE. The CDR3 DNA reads TGTGCCAGCAGCTCCTCGGACAGGGCAGTTGACAATGAGCAGTTCTTC. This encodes CASSSSDRAVDNEQFF. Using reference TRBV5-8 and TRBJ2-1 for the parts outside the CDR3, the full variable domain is EAGVTQSPTHLIKTRGQQATLRCSPISGHTSVYWYQQALGLGLQFLLWYDEGEERNRGNFPPRFSGRQFPNYSSELNVNALELEDSALYLCASSSSDRAVDNEQFFGPGTRLTVL.

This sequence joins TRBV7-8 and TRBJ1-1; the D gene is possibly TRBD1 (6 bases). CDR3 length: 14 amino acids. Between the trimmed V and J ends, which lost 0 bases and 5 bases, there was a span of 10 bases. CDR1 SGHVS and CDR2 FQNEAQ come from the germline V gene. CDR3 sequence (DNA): TGTGCCAGCAGCTTAGCGCAGGGGCGAACTGAAGCTTTCTTT. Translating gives CASSLAQGRTEAFF.

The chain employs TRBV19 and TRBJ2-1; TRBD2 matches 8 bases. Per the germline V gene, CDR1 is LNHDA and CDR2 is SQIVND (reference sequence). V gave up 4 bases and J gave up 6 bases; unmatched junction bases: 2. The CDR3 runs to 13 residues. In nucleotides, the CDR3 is TGTGCCAGTAGTAGGGGGACTAGCAATGAGCAGTTCTTC. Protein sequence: CASSRGTSNEQFF.

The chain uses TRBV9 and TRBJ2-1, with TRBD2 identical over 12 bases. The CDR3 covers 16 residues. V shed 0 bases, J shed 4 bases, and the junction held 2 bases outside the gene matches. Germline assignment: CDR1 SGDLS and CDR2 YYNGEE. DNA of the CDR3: TGTGCCAGCAGCGTAGGGCTAGCGGGAGGGTACAATGAGCAGTTCTTC. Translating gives CASSVGLAGGYNEQFF.

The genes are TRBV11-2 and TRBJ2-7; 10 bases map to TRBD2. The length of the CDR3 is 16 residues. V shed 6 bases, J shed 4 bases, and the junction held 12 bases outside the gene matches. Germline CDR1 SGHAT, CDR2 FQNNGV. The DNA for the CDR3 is TGTGCCAGCAGGACACTAAGGAGCGGGAGGGTGTACGAGCAGTACTTC. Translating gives CASRTLRSGRVYEQYF.

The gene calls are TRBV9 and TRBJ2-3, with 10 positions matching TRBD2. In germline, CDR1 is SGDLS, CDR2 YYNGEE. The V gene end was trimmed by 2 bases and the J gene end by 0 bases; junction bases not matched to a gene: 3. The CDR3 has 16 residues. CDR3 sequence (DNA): TGTGCCAGCAGCGTCGAAGCGGGAGGGAGCACAGATACGCAGTATTTT. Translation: CASSVEAGGSTDTQYF.

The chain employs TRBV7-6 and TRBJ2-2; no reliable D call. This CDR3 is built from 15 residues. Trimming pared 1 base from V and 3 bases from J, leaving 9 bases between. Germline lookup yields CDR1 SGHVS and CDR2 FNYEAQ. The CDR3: CASSLGGRYTGELFF. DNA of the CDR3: TGTGCCAGCAGCTTAGGCGGCCGTTACACCGGGGAGCTGTTTTTT.

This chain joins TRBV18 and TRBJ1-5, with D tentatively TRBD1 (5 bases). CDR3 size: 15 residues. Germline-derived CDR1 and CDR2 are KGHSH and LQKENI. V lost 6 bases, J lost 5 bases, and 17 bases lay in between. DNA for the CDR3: TGTGCCAGCTCCCCGTCAGGGTTACGTTATCAGCCCCAGCATTTT. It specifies CASSPSGLRYQPQHF. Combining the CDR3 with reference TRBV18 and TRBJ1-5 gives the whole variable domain NAGVMQNPRHLVRRRGQEARLRCSPMKGHSHVYWYRQLPEEGLKFMVYLQKENIIDESGMPKERFSAEFPKEGPSILRIQQVVRGDSAAYFCASSPSGLRYQPQHFGDGTRLSIL.

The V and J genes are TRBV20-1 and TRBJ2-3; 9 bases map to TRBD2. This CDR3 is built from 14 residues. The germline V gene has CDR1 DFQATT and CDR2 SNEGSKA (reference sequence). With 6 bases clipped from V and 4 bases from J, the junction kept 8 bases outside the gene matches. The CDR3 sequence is CSASPASGADTQYF. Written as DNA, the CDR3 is TGCAGTGCGAGTCCGGCTAGCGGGGCAGATACGCAGTATTTT.

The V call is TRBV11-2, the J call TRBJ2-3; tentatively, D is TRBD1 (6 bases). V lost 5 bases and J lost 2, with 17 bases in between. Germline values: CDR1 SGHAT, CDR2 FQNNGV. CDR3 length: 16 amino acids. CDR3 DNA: TGTGCCAGCAGCCGAAGACAGGACCCTGCCACAGATACGCAGTATTTT. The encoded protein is CASSRRQDPATDTQYF.

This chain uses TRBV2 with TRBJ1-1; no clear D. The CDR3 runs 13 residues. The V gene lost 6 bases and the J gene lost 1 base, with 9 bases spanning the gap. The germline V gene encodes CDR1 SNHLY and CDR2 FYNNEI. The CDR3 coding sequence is TGTGCCAGCAGCTTAGCTGAGAACACTGAAGCTTTCTTT. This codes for CASSLAENTEAFF.

CDR3 region: CASRVGLAEYNEQFF. In nucleotides, the CDR3 is TGCGCCAGCAGGGTTGGGCTAGCGGAATACAATGAGCAGTTCTTC. V is TRBV5-1 and J is TRBJ2-1, with 7 bases matching TRBD2. The germline CDR1 and CDR2 sequences are SGHRS and YFSETQ. J gave up 4 bases and V 5 bases, and 9 bases lay outside the gene matches. This CDR3 spans 15 amino acids.